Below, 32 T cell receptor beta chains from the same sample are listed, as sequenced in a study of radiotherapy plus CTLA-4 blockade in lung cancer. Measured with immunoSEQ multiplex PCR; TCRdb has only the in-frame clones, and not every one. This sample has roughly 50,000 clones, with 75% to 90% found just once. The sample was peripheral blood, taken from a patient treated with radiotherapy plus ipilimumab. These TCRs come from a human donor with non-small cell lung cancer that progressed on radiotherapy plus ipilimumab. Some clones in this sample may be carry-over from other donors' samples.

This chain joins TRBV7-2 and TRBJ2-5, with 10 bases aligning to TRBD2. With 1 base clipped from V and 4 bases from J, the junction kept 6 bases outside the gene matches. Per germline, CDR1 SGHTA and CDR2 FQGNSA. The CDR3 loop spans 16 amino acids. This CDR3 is CASSLVGLAGAETQYF. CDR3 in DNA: TGTGCCAGCAGCTTAGTAGGTCTAGCGGGAGCAGAGACCCAGTACTTC.

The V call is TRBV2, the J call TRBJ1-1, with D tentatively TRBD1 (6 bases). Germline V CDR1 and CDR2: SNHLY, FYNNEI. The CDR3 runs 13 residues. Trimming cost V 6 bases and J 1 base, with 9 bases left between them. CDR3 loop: CASSQGQNTEAFF. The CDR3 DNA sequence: TGTGCCAGCAGCCAGGGACAGAACACTGAAGCTTTCTTT.

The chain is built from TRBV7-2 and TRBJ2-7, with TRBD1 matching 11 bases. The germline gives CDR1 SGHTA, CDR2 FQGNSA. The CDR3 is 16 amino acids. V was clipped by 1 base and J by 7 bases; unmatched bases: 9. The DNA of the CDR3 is TGTGCCAGCAGCTTAGTAGCTGGACAGGGGGCGCGGGAGCAGTACTTC. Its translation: CASSLVAGQGAREQYF.

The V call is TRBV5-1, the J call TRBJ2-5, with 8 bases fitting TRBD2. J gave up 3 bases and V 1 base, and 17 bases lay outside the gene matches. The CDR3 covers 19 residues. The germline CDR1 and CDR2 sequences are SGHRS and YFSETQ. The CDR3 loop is CASSLYGGRTSGIKETQYF. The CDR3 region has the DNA TGCGCCAGCAGCTTGTACGGGGGGAGAACTAGCGGAATAAAAGAGACCCAGTACTTC.

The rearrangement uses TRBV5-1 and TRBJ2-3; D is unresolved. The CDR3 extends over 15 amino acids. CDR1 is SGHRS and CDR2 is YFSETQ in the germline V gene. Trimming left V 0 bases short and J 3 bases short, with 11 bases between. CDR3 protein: CASSLGRGGTDTQYF. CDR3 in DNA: TGCGCCAGCAGCTTGGGGAGAGGTGGAACAGATACGCAGTATTTT.

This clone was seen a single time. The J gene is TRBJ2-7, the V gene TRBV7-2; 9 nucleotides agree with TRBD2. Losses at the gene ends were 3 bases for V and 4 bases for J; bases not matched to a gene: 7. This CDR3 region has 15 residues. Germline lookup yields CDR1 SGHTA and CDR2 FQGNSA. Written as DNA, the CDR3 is TGTGCCAGCAGCTTTGGGGGTAGCGGGAGTTACGAGCAGTACTTC. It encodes CASSFGGSGSYEQYF. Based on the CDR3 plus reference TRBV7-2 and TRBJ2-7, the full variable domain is GAGVSQSPSNKVTEKGKDVELRCDPISGHTALYWYRQSLGQGLEFLIYFQGNSAPDKSGLPSDRFSAERTGGSVSTLTIQRTQQEDSAVYLCASSFGGSGSYEQYFGPGTRLTVT.

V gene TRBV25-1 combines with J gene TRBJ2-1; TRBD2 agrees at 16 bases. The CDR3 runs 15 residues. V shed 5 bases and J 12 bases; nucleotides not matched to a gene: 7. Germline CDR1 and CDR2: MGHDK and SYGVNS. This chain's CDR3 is CASSMGLAGGLGQFF. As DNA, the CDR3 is TGTGCCAGCAGTATGGGACTAGCGGGAGGGCTGGGGCAGTTCTTC.

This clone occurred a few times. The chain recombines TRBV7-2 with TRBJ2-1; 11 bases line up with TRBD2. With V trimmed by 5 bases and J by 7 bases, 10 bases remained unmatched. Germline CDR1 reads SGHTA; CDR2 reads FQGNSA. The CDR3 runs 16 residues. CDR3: CASSSAGLAGGNEQFF. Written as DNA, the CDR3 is TGTGCCAGCAGCAGCGCTGGGCTAGCGGGGGGTAATGAGCAGTTCTTC.

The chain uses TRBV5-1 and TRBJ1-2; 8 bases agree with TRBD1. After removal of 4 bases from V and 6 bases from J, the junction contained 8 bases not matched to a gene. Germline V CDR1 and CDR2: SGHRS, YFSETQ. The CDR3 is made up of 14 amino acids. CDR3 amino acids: CASSLQGGGDGYTF. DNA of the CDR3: TGCGCCAGCAGCCTACAGGGGGGTGGGGATGGCTACACCTTC. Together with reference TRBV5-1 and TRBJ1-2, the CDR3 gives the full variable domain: KAGVTQTPRYLIKTRGQQVTLSCSPISGHRSVSWYQQTPGQGLQFLFEYFSETQRNKGNFPGRFSGRQFSNSRSEMNVSTLELGDSALYLCASSLQGGGDGYTFGSGTRLTVV.

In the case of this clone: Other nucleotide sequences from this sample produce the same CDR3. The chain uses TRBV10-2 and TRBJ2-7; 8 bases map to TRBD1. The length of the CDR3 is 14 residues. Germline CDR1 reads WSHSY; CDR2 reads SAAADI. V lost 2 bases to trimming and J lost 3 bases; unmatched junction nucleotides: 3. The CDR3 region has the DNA TGCGCCAGCAGTGAGAGACAGGGGATCTACGAGCAGTACTTC. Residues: CASSERQGIYEQYF.

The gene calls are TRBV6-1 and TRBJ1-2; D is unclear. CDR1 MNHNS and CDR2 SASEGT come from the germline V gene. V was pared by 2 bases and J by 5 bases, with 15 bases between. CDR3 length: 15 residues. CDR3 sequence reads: CASSETPGSQYGYTF. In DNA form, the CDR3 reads TGTGCCAGCAGTGAAACCCCGGGTAGTCAGTATGGCTACACCTTC.

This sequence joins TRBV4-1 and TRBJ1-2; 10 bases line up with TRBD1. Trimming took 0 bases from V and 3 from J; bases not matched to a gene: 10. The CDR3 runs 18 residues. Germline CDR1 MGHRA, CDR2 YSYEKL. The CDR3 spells CASSQDLAGQGDYYGYTF. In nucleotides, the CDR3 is TGCGCCAGCAGCCAAGATCTGGCTGGACAGGGGGACTACTATGGCTACACCTTC.

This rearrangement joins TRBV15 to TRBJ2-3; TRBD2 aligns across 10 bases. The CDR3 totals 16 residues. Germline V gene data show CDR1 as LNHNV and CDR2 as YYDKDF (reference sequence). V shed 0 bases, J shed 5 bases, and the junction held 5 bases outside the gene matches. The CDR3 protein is CATSREGLALEDTQYF. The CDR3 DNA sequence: TGTGCCACCAGCAGAGAGGGACTAGCGTTGGAAGATACGCAGTATTTT.

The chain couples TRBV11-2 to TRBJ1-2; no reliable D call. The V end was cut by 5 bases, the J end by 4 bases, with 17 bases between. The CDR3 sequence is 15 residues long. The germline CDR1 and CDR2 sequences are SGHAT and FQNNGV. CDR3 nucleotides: TGTGCCAGCAGCGAGCGGACGGATCCAGGCTATGGCTACACCTTC. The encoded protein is CASSERTDPGYGYTF.

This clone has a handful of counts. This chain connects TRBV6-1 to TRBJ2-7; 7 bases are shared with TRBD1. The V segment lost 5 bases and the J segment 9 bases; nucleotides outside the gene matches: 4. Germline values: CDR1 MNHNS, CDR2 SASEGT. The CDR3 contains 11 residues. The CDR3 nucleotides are TGTGCCAGCAGTACAGCAGGGGGGCAGTACTTC. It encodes CASSTAGGQYF.

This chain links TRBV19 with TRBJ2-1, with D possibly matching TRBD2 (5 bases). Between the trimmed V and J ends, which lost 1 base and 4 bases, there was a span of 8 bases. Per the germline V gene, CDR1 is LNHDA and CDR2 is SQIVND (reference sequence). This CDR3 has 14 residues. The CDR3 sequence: CASSIAGNYNEQFF. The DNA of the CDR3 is TGTGCCAGTAGTATAGCCGGGAATTACAATGAGCAGTTCTTC.

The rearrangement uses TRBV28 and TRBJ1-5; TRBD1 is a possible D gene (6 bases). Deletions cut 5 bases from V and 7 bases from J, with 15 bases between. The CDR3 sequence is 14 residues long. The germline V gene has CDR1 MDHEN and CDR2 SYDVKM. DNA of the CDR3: TGTGCCAGCAGTATGGACAGCTCCAACCAGCCCCAGCATTTT. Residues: CASSMDSSNQPQHF. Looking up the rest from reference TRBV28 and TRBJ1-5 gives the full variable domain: DVKVTQSSRYLVKRTGEKVFLECVQDMDHENMFWYRQDPGLGLRLIYFSYDVKMKEKGDIPEGYSVSREKKERFSLILESASTNQTSMYLCASSMDSSNQPQHFGDGTRLSIL.

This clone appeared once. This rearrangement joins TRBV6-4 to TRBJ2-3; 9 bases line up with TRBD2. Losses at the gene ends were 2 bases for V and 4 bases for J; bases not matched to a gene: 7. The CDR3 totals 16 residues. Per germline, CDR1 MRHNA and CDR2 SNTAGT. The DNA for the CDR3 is TGTGCCAGCAGTGACGGGCGGGGGGGCGGCTCAGATACGCAGTATTTT. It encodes CASSDGRGGGSDTQYF.

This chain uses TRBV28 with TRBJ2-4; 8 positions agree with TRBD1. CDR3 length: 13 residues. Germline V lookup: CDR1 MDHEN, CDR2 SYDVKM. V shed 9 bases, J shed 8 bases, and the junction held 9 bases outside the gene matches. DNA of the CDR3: TGTGCCAGTCAGAGGACAGGGTGGGACATTCAGTACTTC. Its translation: CASQRTGWDIQYF. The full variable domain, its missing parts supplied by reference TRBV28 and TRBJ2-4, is DVKVTQSSRYLVKRTGEKVFLECVQDMDHENMFWYRQDPGLGLRLIYFSYDVKMKEKGDIPEGYSVSREKKERFSLILESASTNQTSMYLCASQRTGWDIQYFGAGTRLSVL.

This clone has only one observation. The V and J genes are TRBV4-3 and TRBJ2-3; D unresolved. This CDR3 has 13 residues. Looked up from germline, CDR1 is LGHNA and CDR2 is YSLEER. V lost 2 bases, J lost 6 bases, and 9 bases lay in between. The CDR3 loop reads CASSQKRADTQYF. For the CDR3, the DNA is TGCGCCAGCAGCCAAAAGCGCGCGGATACGCAGTATTTT.

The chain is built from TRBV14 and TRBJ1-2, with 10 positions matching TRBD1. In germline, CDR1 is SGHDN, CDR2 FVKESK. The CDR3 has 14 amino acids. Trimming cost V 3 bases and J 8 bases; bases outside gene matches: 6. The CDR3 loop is CASSQGQGRVGYTF. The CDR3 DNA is TGTGCCAGCAGCCAGGGACAGGGGCGAGTGGGCTACACCTTC. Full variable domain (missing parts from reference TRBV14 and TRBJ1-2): EAGVTQFPSHSVIEKGQTVTLRCDPISGHDNLYWYRRVMGKEIKFLLHFVKESKQDESGMPNNRFLAERTGGTYSTLKVQPAELEDSGVYFCASSQGQGRVGYTFGSGTRLTVV.

The CDR3, as DNA: TGTGCCACCAGCAGAGACCTCGGGACAGGGGGCGCAGATACGCAGTATTTT. Translating gives CATSRDLGTGGADTQYF. V and J are TRBV15 and TRBJ2-3, with 12 bases identical to TRBD1. The CDR3 is made up of 17 amino acids. CDR1 is LNHNV, CDR2 YYDKDF, per germline (reference sequence). With V trimmed by 0 bases and J by 4 bases, 5 bases remained unmatched. The variable domain in full, completed from reference TRBV15 and TRBJ2-3, reads DAMVIQNPRYQVTQFGKPVTLSCSQTLNHNVMYWYQQKSSQAPKLLFHYYDKDFNNEADTPDNFQSRRPNTSFCFLDIRSPGLGDTAMYLCATSRDLGTGGADTQYFGPGTRLTVL.

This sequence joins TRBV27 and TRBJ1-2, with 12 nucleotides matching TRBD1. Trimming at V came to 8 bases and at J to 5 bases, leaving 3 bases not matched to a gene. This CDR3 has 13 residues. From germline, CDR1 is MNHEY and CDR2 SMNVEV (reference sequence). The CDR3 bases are TGTGCCAGCGGGACAGGGGGCAGGTATGGCTACACCTTC. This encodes CASGTGGRYGYTF.

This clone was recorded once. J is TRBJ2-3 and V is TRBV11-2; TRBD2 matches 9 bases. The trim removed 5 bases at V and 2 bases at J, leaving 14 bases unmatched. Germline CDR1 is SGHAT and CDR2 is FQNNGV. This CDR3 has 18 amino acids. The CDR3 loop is CASSRPDPTSGLTDTQYF. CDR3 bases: TGTGCCAGCAGCCGACCGGACCCGACTAGCGGTCTCACAGATACGCAGTATTTT. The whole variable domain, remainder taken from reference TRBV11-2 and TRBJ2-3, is EAGVAQSPRYKIIEKRQSVAFWCNPISGHATLYWYQQILGQGPKLLIQFQNNGVVDDSQLPKDRFSAERLKGVDSTLKIQPAKLEDSAVYLCASSRPDPTSGLTDTQYFGPGTRLTVL.

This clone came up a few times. CDR3 DNA sequence: TGCGCCAGCAGCCAAGAAGGGTCGGGGGACACTGAAGCTTTCTTT. Amino acid sequence: CASSQEGSGDTEAFF. This sequence joins TRBV4-3 and TRBJ1-1; D possibly corresponds to TRBD1 (5 bases). The CDR3 has 15 amino acids. Trimming left V 0 bases short and J 3 bases short, with 11 bases between. Germline-derived CDR1 and CDR2 are LGHNA and YSLEER.

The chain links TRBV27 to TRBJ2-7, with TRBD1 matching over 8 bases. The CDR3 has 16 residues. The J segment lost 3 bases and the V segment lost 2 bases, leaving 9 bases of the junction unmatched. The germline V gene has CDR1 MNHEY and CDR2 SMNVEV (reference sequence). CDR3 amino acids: CASSLAGTGQNYEQYF. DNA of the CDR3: TGTGCCAGCAGTTTAGCTGGGACAGGACAAAACTACGAGCAGTACTTC.

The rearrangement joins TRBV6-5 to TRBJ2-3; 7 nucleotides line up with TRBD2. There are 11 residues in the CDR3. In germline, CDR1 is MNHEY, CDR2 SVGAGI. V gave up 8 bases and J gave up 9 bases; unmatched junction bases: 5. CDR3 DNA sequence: TGTGCCAGCCGCGAGCGGGAAACGCAGTATTTT. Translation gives CASRERETQYF.

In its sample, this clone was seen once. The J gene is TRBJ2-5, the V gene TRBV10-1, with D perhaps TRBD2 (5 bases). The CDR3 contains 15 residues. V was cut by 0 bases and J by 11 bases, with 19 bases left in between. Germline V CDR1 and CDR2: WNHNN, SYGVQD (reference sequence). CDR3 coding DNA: TGCGCCAGCAGTGAGTCTCCGGGAATCTACGAAGAGCAGTACTTC. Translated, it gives CASSESPGIYEEQYF.

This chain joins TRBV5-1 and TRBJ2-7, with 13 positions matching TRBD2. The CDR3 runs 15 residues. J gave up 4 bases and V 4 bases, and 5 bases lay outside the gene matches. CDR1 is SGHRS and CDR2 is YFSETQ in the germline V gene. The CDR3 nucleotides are TGCGCCAGCAGCCGGACTAGCGGGAGAATATACGAGCAGTACTTC. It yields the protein CASSRTSGRIYEQYF.

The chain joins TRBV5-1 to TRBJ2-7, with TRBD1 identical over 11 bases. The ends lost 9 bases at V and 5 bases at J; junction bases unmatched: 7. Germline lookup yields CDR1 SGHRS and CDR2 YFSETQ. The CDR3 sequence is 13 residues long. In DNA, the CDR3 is TGCGCCACCTCGGGACAGGGGGAAGACGAGCAGTACTTC. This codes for CATSGQGEDEQYF. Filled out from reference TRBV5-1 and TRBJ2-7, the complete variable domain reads KAGVTQTPRYLIKTRGQQVTLSCSPISGHRSVSWYQQTPGQGLQFLFEYFSETQRNKGNFPGRFSGRQFSNSRSEMNVSTLELGDSALYLCATSGQGEDEQYFGPGTRLTVT.

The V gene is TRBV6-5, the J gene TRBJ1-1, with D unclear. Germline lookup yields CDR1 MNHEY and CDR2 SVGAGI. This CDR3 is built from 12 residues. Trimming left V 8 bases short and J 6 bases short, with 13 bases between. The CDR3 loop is CASYSTYSEAFF. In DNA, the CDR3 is TGTGCCAGCTATTCAACTTACTCTGAAGCTTTCTTT.

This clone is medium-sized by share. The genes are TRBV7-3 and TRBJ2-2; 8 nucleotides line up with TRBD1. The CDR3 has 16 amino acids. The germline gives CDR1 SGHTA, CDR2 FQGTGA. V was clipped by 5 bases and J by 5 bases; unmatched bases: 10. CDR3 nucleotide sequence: TGTGCCAGCAGCCCCCCCGGACAGGGTGGGACCGGGGAGCTGTTTTTT. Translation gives CASSPPGQGGTGELFF.